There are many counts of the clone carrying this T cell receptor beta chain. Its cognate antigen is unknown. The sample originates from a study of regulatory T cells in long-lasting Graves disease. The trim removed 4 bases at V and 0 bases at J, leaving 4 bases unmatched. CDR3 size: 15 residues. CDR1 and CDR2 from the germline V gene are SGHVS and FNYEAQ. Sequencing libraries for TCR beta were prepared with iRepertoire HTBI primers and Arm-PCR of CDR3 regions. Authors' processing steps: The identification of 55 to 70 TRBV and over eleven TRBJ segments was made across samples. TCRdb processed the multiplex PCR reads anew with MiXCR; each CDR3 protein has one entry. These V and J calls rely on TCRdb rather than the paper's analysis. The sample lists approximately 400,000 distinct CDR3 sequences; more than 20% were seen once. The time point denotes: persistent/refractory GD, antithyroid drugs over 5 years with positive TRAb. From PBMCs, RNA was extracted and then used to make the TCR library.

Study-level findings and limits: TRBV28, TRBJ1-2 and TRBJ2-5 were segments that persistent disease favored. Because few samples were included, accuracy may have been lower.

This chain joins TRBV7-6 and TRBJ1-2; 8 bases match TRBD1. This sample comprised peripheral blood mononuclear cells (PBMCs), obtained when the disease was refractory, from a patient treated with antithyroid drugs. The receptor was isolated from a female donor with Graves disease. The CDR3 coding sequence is TGTGCCAGCAGCTCCCTGGACAGGGCTAACTATGGCTACACCTTC. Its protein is CASSSLDRANYGYTF.